Listed below are T cell receptor beta chains from one sample, sequenced in a study of shared clonotypes between healthy human individuals. Clones were sequenced by immunoSEQ multiplex PCR, and TCRdb holds only the in-frame ones, with some missing. The data hold some 2 million clones, with 95% observed a single time. Sequencing used naive CD4+ T cells sorted from blood. These receptors were collected from a man between 18 and 29 years old in good health. CDR3s include the opening cysteine and the closing phenylalanine or tryptophan. The D gene is left open where the match is weak. Rows may omit the clone size; those that give it use once, few, many or a size class.

J	size	V	D	CDR3	DNA
TRBJ2-3	once	TRBV5-4	TRBD2	CASSLPPSGGARDTQYF	TGTGCCAGCAGCTTGCCCCCGAGCGGGGGGGCAAGGGATACGCAGTATTTT
TRBJ1-4	NA	TRBV4-2	TRBD1	CASSPGQVQEKLFF	TGTGCCAGCAGCCCGGGACAGGTTCAGGAAAAACTGTTTTTT
TRBJ1-6	NA	TRBV28	NA	CASSLYGSYSPLHF	TGTGCCAGCAGTTTATATGGCAGTTATTCACCCCTCCACTTT
TRBJ2-7	NA	TRBV11-3	TRBD2	CASSQTSGTGEQYF	TGTGCCAGCAGCCAGACTAGCGGGACGGGTGAGCAGTACTTC
TRBJ1-5	NA	TRBV19	TRBD1	CASSTFILQGTNQPQHF	TGTGCCAGTAGCACTTTTATCTTACAGGGGACCAATCAGCCCCAGCATTTT
TRBJ1-2	NA	TRBV5-6	NA	CASSLGRNYGYTF	TGTGCCAGCAGCTTGGGCAGAAACTATGGCTACACCTTC
TRBJ2-1	NA	TRBV5-6	NA	CASSLRARSNNEQFF	TGTGCCAGCAGCTTGAGGGCTAGAAGTAACAATGAGCAGTTCTTC
TRBJ2-3	NA	TRBV2	NA	CATVPWTRVLTDTQYF	TGTGCCACCGTCCCGTGGACCCGGGTACTCACAGATACGCAGTATTTT
TRBJ2-7	NA	TRBV5-5	NA	CASSALGGGSYEQYF	TGTGCCAGCAGTGCCCTCGGGGGTGGGTCCTACGAGCAGTACTTC
TRBJ2-4	NA	TRBV15	NA	CATSRVAGSAKNIQYF	TGTGCCACCAGCAGAGTAGCAGGGAGCGCCAAAAACATTCAGTACTTC
TRBJ2-3	NA	TRBV7-6	NA	CASSFGTDTQYF	TGTGCCAGCAGCTTTGGCACAGATACGCAGTATTTT
TRBJ1-6	NA	TRBV5-1	NA	CASSFGGVNSPLHF	TGCGCCAGCAGCTTCGGCGGAGTTAATTCACCCCTCCACTTT
TRBJ2-5	NA	TRBV6-5	TRBD1	CASSNPGQGTGTQYF	TGTGCCAGCAGTAATCCGGGACAGGGGACAGGGACCCAGTACTTC
TRBJ2-7	once	TRBV5-1	TRBD2	CASSLAVAGGQYEQYF	TGCGCCAGCAGCTTGGCGGTAGCGGGGGGGCAGTACGAGCAGTACTTC
TRBJ2-4	many	TRBV7-8	NA	CASSLAGIIAKNIQYF	TGTGCCAGCAGCTTAGCAGGGATTATAGCCAAAAACATTCAGTACTTC
TRBJ1-6	NA	TRBV5-1	NA	CASSLRQGDNSPLHF	TGCGCCAGCAGCTTGAGGCAGGGTGATAATTCACCCCTCCACTTT
TRBJ1-1	NA	TRBV7-3	NA	CASSQGSSTEAFF	TGTGCCAGCAGCCAAGGGAGTAGCACTGAAGCTTTCTTT
TRBJ1-2	NA	TRBV5-4	NA	CASSRTALGNYGYTF	TGTGCCAGCAGCCGGACCGCCCTGGGAAACTATGGCTACACCTTC
TRBJ2-1	NA	TRBV18	NA	CASSLKRGGDNEQFF	TGTGCCAGCTCACTAAAGAGGGGGGGTGACAATGAGCAGTTCTTC
TRBJ1-2	NA	TRBV5-4	NA	CASSRQTNYGYTF	TGTGCCAGCAGCCGACAGACTAACTATGGCTACACCTTC
TRBJ2-2	NA	TRBV27	TRBD2	CASSLPTSGSAGELFF	TGTGCCAGCAGTTTACCGACTAGCGGGAGCGCCGGGGAGCTGTTTTTT
TRBJ2-7	NA	TRBV18	TRBD2	CASSPPLSSGGPTLYEQYF	TGTGCCAGCTCACCACCCCTTAGTAGCGGGGGGCCGACCTTATACGAGCAGTACTTC
TRBJ2-1	NA	TRBV19	NA	CASMEGRGVDNEQFF	TGTGCCAGTATGGAGGGCCGAGGGGTTGACAATGAGCAGTTCTTC
TRBJ1-1	NA	TRBV28	NA	CASSPVYNTEAFF	TGTGCCAGCAGTCCTGTATATAACACTGAAGCTTTCTTT
TRBJ1-4	NA	TRBV5-1	NA	CASSLYGSGEKLFF	TGCGCCAGCAGCTTGTATGGGAGCGGAGAAAAACTGTTTTTT
TRBJ2-7	once	TRBV27	NA	CASSLLSFGGGHSYEQYF	TGTGCCAGCAGTTTATTGTCGTTTGGTGGCGGTCACTCCTACGAGCAGTACTTC
TRBJ2-1	NA	TRBV4-3	NA	CASSQSLRGGEQFF	TGCGCCAGCAGCCAAAGTCTTAGAGGGGGGGAGCAGTTCTTC
TRBJ2-2	NA	TRBV7-9	NA	CASSSWGSGTGELFF	TGTGCCAGCAGCTCCTGGGGTAGCGGCACCGGGGAGCTGTTTTTT
TRBJ1-2	NA	TRBV30	NA	CAWSTRVYGYTF	TGTGCCTGGAGTACCCGGGTATATGGCTACACCTTC
TRBJ2-2	NA	TRBV6-6	NA	CASSYEVAAGELFF	TGTGCCAGCAGTTACGAGGTAGCGGCCGGGGAGCTGTTTTTT
TRBJ2-3	once	TRBV7-9	NA	CATPSVQDTDTQYF	TGTGCCACCCCGTCCGTACAGGACACAGATACGCAGTATTTT
TRBJ2-7	NA	TRBV30	TRBD2	CAWSRTSGTYEQYF	TGTGCCTGGAGTAGGACTAGCGGGACCTACGAGCAGTACTTC
TRBJ2-7	NA	TRBV10-1	TRBD1	CASTFRGLVSYEQYF	TGCGCCAGTACATTCAGGGGGCTTGTCTCCTACGAGCAGTACTTC
TRBJ2-4	NA	TRBV28	NA	CASSLKDIQYF	TGTGCCAGCAGCCTCAAGGACATTCAGTACTTC
TRBJ1-3	NA	TRBV10-2	NA	CASRESEISGNTIYF	TGCGCCAGCAGAGAGAGCGAAATCTCTGGAAACACCATATATTTT
TRBJ1-2	NA	TRBV30	NA	CAWSVGRIVSYTF	TGTGCCTGGAGTGTCGGGCGGATTGTAAGCTACACCTTC
TRBJ1-2	NA	TRBV30	NA	CAWTRGTESGYTF	TGTGCCTGGACGAGGGGGACGGAGAGTGGCTACACCTTC
TRBJ1-4	NA	TRBV14	NA	CASREGGSGKLFF	TGTGCCAGCCGGGAGGGCGGTTCGGGAAAACTGTTTTTT
TRBJ1-5	NA	TRBV19	TRBD1	CASSPGQGRYF	TGTGCCAGTAGCCCCGGACAGGGCAGGTATTTT
TRBJ2-7	NA	TRBV20-1	NA	CSASSHEQYF	TGCAGTGCTAGCTCCCACGAGCAGTACTTC
TRBJ1-2	NA	TRBV30	NA	CAWRTLTGYTF	TGTGCCTGGAGGACGTTAACCGGCTACACCTTC
TRBJ1-5	NA	TRBV11-2	NA	CASSGTPDSNQPQHF	TGTGCCAGCAGCGGGACGCCGGATAGCAATCAGCCCCAGCATTTT